This TCR beta chain was identified during a study of shared clonotypes between healthy human individuals. CDR3 length equals 13 residues. V shed 4 bases, J shed 4 bases, and the junction held 2 bases outside the gene matches. Germline V CDR1 and CDR2: MNHEY, SMNVEV (reference sequence). This table comes from immunoSEQ multiplex PCR, and its TCRdb copy is limited to in-frame clones, with some not included. In the table there are nearly 2 million clones, roughly 95% of which are singletons. In regard to this clone: Its cognate antigen is unknown.

Study-level findings and limits: The study's rarefaction showed incomplete sorted-subset sequencing despite large depth.

Positively selected for CCR7, the CD45RO-negative cells used as naive CD8 cells excluded terminally differentiated effector memory CD45RA+ cells. Input material: naive CD8+ T cells sorted from blood. The clonotype comes from a young man in good health. The rearrangement joins TRBV27 to TRBJ2-5, with 8 bases aligning to TRBD1. CDR3 DNA sequence: TGTGCCAGCAGTTATGGGACAGGAGAGACCCAGTACTTC. This gives the protein CASSYGTGETQYF.